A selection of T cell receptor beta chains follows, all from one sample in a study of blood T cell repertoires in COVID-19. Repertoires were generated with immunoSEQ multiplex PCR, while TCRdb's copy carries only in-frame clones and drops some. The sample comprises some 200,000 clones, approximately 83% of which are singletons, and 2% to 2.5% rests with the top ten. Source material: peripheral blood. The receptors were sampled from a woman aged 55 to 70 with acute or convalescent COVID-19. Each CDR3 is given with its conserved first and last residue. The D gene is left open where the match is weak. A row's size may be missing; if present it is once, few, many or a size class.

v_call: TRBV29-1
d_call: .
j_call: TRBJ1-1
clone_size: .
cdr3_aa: CSVGPWGNTEAFF
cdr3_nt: TGCAGCGTGGGGCCCTGGGGGAACACTGAAGCTTTCTTT

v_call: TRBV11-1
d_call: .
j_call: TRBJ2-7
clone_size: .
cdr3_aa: CASSFLGDSYEQYF
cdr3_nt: TGTGCCAGCAGCTTCTTAGGAGATTCCTACGAGCAGTACTTC

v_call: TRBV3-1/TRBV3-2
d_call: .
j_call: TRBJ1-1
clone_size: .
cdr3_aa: CASSQRQITEAFF
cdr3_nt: TGTGCCAGCAGCCAACGCCAGATCACTGAAGCTTTCTTT

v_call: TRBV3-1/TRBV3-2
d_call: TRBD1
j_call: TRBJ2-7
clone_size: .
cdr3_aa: CASGATGGDEQYF
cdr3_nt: TGTGCCAGCGGCGCGACAGGGGGCGACGAGCAGTACTTC

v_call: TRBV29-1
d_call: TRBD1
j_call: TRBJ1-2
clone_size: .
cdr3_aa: CSAPDRGYGYTF
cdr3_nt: TGCAGCGCCCCGGACAGGGGGTATGGCTACACCTTC

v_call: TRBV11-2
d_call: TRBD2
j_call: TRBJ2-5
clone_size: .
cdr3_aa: CASSLGAGAGEAQYF
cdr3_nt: TGTGCCAGCAGCTTGGGAGCGGGGGCCGGAGAGGCCCAGTACTTC

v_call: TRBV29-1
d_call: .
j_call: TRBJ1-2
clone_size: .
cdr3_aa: CSVAVPFYNTGYAYGYTF
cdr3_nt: TGCAGCGTTGCAGTACCGTTCTACAATACAGGGTACGCCTATGGCTACACCTTC

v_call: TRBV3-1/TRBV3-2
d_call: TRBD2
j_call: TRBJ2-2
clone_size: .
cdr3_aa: CASSHLAGRTGELFF
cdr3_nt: TGTGCCAGCAGCCATCTAGCGGGGCGGACCGGGGAGCTGTTTTTT

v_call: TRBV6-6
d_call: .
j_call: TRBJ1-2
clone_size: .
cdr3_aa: CASSLGGATLYGYTF
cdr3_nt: TGTGCCAGCAGCCTCGGAGGTGCCACGCTCTATGGCTACACCTTC

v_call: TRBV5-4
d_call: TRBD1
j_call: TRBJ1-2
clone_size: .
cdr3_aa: CASSTGQGAAGYTF
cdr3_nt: TGTGCCAGCAGCACAGGACAGGGGGCGGCCGGCTACACCTTC

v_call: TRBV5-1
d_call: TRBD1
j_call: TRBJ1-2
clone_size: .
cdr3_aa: CASSLLTGTNYGYTF
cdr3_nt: TGCGCCAGCAGCTTGTTGACAGGGACTAACTATGGCTACACCTTC

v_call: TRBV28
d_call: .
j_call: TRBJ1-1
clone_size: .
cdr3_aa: CASSYYKNTEAFF
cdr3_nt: TGTGCCAGCAGTTATTACAAGAACACTGAAGCTTTCTTT

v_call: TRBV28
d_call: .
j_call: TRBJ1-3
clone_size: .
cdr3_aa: CASSLFIRSTIYF
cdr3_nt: TGTGCCAGCAGTTTATTTATCCGGAGCACCATATATTTT

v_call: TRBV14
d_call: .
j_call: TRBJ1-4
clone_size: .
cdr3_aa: CASSQGTTTNEKLFF
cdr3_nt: TGTGCCAGCAGCCAAGGGACAACTACTAATGAAAAACTGTTTTTT

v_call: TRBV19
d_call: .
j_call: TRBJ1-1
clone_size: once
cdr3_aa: CASRGGRGTEAFF
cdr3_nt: TGTGCCAGTAGGGGTGGGAGGGGCACTGAAGCTTTCTTT

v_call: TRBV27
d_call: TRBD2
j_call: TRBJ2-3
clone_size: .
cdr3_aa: CASRPGLAADTQYF
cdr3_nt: TGTGCCAGCAGACCGGGACTAGCGGCAGATACGCAGTATTTT

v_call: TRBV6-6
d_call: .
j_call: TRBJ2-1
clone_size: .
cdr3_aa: CASSSSRGYNEQFF
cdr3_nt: TGTGCCAGCAGCTCCTCGAGGGGGTACAATGAGCAGTTCTTC

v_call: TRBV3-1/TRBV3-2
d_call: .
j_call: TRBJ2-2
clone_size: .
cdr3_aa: CASSRLSGELFF
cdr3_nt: TGTGCCAGCAGCCGTCTTTCCGGGGAGCTGTTTTTT

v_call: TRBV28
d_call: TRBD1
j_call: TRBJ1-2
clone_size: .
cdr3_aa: CASSSGAQGADGYTF
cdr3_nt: TGTGCCAGCAGTTCGGGTGCGCAGGGGGCGGATGGCTACACCTTC

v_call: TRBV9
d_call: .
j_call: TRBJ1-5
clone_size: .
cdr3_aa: CASSVGHINQPQHF
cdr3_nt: TGTGCCAGCAGCGTAGGACATATCAATCAGCCCCAGCATTTT

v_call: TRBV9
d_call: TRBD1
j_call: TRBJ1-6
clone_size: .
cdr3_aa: CASSGTGWGSPLHF
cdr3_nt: TGTGCCAGCAGCGGGACAGGGTGGGGTTCACCCCTCCACTTT

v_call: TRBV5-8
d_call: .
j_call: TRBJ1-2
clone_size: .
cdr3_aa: CASSPRSYGYTF
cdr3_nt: TGTGCCAGCAGCCCCCGCAGCTATGGCTACACCTTC

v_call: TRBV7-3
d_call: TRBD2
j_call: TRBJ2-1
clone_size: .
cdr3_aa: CASSTSGGLYNEQFF
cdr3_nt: TGTGCCAGCAGCACTAGCGGGGGGTTATACAATGAGCAGTTCTTC

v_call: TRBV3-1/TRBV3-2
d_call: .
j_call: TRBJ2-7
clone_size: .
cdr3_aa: CASSQASGSPYEQYF
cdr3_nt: TGTGCCAGCAGCCAAGCGTCAGGGTCCCCCTACGAGCAGTACTTC

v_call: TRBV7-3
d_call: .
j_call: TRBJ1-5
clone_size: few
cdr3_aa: CASSKGGSNQPQHF
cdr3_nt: TGTGCCAGCAGTAAGGGGGGGAGCAATCAGCCCCAGCATTTT

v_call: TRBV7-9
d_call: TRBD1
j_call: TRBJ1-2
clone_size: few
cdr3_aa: CASSLPGTAYGYTF
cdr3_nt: TGTGCCAGCAGCCTACCCGGGACAGCCTATGGCTACACCTTC

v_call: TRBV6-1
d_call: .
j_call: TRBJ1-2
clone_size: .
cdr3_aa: CASSERAGDGYTF
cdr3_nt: TGTGCCAGCAGTGAACGGGCGGGCGATGGCTACACCTTC

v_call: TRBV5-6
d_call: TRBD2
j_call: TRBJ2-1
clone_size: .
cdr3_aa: CASSFVSSGGFYNEQFF
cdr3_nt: TGTGCCAGCAGCTTCGTCTCAAGCGGGGGTTTCTACAATGAGCAGTTCTTC